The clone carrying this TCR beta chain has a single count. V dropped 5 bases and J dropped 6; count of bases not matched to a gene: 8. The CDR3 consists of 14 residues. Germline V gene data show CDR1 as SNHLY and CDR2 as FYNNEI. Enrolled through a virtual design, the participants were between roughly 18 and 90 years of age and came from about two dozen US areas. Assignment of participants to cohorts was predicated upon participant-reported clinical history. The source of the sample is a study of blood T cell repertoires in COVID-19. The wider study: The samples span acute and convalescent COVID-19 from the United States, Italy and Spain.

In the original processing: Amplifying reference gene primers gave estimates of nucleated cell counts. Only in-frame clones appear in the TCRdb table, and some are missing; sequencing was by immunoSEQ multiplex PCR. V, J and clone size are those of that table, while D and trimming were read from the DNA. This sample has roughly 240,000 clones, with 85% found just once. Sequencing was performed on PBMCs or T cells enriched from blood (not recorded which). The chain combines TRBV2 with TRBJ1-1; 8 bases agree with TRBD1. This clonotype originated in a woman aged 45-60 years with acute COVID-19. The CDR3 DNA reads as TGTGCCAGCAGTCGTACTGACAGGGGTGCTGAAGCTTTCTTT. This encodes CASSRTDRGAEAFF.